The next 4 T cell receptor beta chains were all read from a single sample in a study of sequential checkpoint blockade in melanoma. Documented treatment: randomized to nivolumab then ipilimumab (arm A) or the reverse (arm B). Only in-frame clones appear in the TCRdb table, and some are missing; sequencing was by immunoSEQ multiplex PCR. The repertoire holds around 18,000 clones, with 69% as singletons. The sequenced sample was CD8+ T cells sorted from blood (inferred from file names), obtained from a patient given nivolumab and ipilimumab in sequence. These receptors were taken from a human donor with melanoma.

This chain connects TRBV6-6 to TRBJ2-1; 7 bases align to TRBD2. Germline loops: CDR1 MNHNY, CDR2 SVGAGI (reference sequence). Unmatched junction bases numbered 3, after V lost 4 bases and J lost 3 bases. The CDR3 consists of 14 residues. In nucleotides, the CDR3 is TGTGCCAGCAGTTTTGGCGGGAGCTACAATGAGCAGTTCTTC. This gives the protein CASSFGGSYNEQFF.

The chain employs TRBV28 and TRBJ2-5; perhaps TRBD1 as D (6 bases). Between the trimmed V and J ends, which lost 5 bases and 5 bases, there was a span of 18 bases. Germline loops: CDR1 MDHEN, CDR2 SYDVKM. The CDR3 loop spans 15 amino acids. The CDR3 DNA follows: TGTGCCAGCAGTCCCCTACAGGGAGTGGGGGAGACCCAGTACTTC. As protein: CASSPLQGVGETQYF.

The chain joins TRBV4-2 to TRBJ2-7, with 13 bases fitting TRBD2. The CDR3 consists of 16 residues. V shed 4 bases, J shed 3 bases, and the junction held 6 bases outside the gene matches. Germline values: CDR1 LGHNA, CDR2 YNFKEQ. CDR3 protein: CASSPRGTSGVYEQYF. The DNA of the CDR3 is TGTGCCAGCAGCCCTCGGGGGACTAGCGGGGTCTACGAGCAGTACTTC.

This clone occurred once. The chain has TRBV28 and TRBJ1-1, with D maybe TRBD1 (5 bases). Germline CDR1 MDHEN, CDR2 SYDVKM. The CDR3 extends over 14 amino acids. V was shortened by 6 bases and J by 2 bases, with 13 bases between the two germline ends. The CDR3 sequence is CASRDYRRNTEAFF. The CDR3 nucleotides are TGTGCCAGCAGGGACTACAGGAGAAACACTGAAGCTTTCTTT. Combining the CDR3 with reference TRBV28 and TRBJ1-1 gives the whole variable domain DVKVTQSSRYLVKRTGEKVFLECVQDMDHENMFWYRQDPGLGLRLIYFSYDVKMKEKGDIPEGYSVSREKKERFSLILESASTNQTSMYLCASRDYRRNTEAFFGQGTRLTVV.